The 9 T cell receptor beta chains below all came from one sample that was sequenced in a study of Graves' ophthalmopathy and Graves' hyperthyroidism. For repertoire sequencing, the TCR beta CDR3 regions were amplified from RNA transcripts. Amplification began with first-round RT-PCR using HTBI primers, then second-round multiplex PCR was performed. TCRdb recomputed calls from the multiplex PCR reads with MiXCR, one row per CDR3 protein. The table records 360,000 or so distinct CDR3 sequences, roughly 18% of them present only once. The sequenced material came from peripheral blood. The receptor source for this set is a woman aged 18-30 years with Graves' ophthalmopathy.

CDR3 region: CASSSLGEYGYTF. In nucleotides, the CDR3 is TGTGCCAGCAGTTCGCTGGGAGAATATGGCTACACCTTC. The chain couples TRBV12-3 or TRBV12-4 to TRBJ1-2; D uncertain. This CDR3 has 13 residues. V was pared by 4 bases and J by 5 bases, with 11 bases between.

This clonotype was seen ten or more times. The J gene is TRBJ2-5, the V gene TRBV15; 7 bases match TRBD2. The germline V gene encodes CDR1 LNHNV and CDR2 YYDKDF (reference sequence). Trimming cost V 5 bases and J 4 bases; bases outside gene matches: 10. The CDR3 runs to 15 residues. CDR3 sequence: CATSFTAGPAETQYF. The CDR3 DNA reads TGTGCCACCAGCTTTACAGCGGGGCCTGCAGAGACCCAGTACTTC.

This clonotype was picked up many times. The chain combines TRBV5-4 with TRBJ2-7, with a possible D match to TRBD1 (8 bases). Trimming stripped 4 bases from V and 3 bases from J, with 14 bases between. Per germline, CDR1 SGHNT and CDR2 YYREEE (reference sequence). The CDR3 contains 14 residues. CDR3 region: CASSPGGQGYEQYF. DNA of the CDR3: TGTGCCAGCAGCCCGGGAGGACAGGGCTACGAGCAGTACTTC.

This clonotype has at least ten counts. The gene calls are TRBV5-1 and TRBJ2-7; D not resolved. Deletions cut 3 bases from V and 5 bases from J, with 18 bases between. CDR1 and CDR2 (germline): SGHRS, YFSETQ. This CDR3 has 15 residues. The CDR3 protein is CASSYGRPTRDEQYF. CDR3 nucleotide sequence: TGCGCCAGCAGCTACGGACGGCCGACACGGGACGAGCAGTACTTC.

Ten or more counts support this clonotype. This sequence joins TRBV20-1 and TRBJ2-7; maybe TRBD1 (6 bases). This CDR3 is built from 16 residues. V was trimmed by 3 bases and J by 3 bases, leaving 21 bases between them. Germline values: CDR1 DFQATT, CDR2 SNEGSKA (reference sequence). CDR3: CSARLEGTYDVYEQYF. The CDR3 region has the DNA TGCAGTGCTAGGTTAGAGGGGACATATGATGTCTACGAGCAGTACTTC.

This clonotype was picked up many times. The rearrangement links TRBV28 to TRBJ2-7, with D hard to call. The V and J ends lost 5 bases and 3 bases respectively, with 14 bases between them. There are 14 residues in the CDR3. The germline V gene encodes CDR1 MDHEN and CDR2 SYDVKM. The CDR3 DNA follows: TGTGCCAGCAGTACGCGTCCCCCACGCTACGAGCAGTACTTC. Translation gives CASSTRPPRYEQYF.

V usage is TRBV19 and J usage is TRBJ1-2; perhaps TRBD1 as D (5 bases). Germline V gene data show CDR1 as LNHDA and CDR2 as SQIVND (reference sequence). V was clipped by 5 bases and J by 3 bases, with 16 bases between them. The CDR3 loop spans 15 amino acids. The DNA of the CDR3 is TGTGCCAGTAGTCAGGAGGGGAGGGGCGACTATGGCTACACCTTC. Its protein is CASSQEGRGDYGYTF.

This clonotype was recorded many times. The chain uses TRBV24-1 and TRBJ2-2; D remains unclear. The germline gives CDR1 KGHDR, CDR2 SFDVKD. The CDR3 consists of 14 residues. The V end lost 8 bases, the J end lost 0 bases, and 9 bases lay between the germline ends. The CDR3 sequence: CATKAGPNTGELFF. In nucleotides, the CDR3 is TGTGCCACCAAGGCAGGTCCGAACACCGGGGAGCTGTTTTTT.

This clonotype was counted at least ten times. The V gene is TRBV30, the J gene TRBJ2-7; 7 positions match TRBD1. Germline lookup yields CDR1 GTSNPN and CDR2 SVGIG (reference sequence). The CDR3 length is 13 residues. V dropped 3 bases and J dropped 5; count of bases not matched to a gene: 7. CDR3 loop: CAWSGQVANEQYF. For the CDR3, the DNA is TGTGCCTGGAGCGGACAGGTCGCCAACGAGCAGTACTTC.